This T cell receptor beta chain came from a study of identifying expanded T cells in peripheral blood. This clone came up once. Its matching antigen is unknown. In germline, CDR1 is SGHTA, CDR2 FQGNSA. The CDR3 is 17 residues long. V gave up 1 base and J gave up 4 bases; unmatched junction bases: 12. Study-level results: Technical replicates showed approximately 1.2 changed clones; two weeks 15 to 20; four weeks 19. Clone count variance between roughly 2-week samples rose with total template count.

No infections or other immune events were documented during collection. TCRdb's table, derived via immunoSEQ multiplex PCR, lists solely in-frame clones and lacks some. This table holds some 65,000 clones, around four fifths found once. Sequenced input: blood. The sequence came from a person between 18 and 75 years old in good health. The rearrangement links TRBV7-2 to TRBJ1-1; 7 nucleotides line up with TRBD1. This CDR3 is CASSLVATGTRSTEAFF. The DNA of the CDR3 is TGTGCCAGCAGCTTAGTAGCGACAGGGACAAGGAGCACTGAAGCTTTCTTT.